A selection of T cell receptor beta chains follows, all from one sample in a study of T cell repertoires in cytomegalovirus infection. The antigens for these receptors are not known. TCRdb independently ran MiXCR on the reads; one entry per CDR3 protein. Here the sample spans about 830,000 distinct CDR3 sequences, about 33% being singletons. Sequencing was performed on cultured CD8+ T cells from PBMCs, taken from culture after CMV antigen stimulation. The source of these receptors is a human donor in good health (CMV status not recorded). Some clones in this sample may be carry-over from other donors' samples. CDR3s include the opening cysteine and the closing phenylalanine or tryptophan. The D gene is left open where the match is weak. Clone size appears in some rows only: once, few, many, or a class for an expanded clone.

D gene	clone size	V gene	J gene	CDR3 DNA	CDR3 protein
NA	few	TRBV6-1	TRBJ2-7	TGTGCCAGCAGTGAAGAGCAGTTCTCCTACGAGCAGTACTTC	CASSEEQFSYEQYF
NA	NA	TRBV20-1	TRBJ2-5	TGCAGTGCTAGAGGAGTACAAGAGACCCAGTACTTC	CSARGVQETQYF
TRBD2	many	TRBV7-9	TRBJ2-3	TGTGCCAGCAGCTCGAAAACTAGCGAAGTAGGGGCAGATACGCAGTATTTT	CASSSKTSEVGADTQYF
NA	many	TRBV7-6	TRBJ1-1	TGTGCCAGCAGCCTAACCGTTGGGGCCGCCGCCGTAGCTTTCTTT	CASSLTVGAAAVAFF
NA	NA	TRBV7-9	TRBJ1-2	TGTGCCAGCAGCCATTATGCGGGTTTGGACTATGGCTACACCTTC	CASSHYAGLDYGYTF
NA	NA	TRBV6-2/TRBV6-3	TRBJ2-6	TGTGCCAGCAGTCACAGGATCAATGGGGCCAACGTCCTGACTTTC	CASSHRINGANVLTF
NA	NA	TRBV15	TRBJ1-3	TGTGCCACCAGCAGAGATGGGGCCTCTGGAAACACCATATATTTT	CATSRDGASGNTIYF
NA	NA	TRBV11-2	TRBJ2-5	TGTGCCAGCAGCTTTAGACTGGGGACGGTCGGAGAGACCCAGTACTTC	CASSFRLGTVGETQYF
NA	NA	TRBV6-1	TRBJ1-2	TGTGCCAGCACGTCGGGGGAACGCTACACCTTC	CASTSGERYTF
TRBD1	few	TRBV29-1	TRBJ1-2	TGCAGCGCAGGGGGCGCGGACCTCTATGGCTACACCTTC	CSAGGADLYGYTF
NA	once	TRBV12-3/TRBV12-4	TRBJ2-1	TGTGTCAGCAGTTTAGCGCTCCAGTACAATGAGCAGTTCTTC	CVSSLALQYNEQFF
NA	NA	TRBV20-1	TRBJ1-6	TGCAGTGCTAGAGTGGTCTATCAAGGTTCACCCCTCCACTTT	CSARVVYQGSPLHF
NA	NA	TRBV4-1	TRBJ2-5	TGCGCCAGCAGCCACTTTCCAGGGCAGGAAGAGACCCAGTACTTC	CASSHFPGQEETQYF
NA	NA	TRBV27	TRBJ1-1	TGTGCCAGCACCGCCCTTGCTAGGGACACTGAAGCTTTCTTT	CASTALARDTEAFF
TRBD1	few	TRBV24-1	TRBJ2-5	TGTGCCACCAGAGGTAGGGGGCGCGGAGAGACCCAGTACTTC	CATRGRGRGETQYF
NA	few	TRBV4-1	TRBJ2-1	TGCGCCAGCAGGGGGGGGCGAGCTTACAATGAGCAGTTCTTC	CASRGGRAYNEQFF
NA	few	TRBV7-9	TRBJ2-3	TGTGCCAGCAGCTGCCGCCTCGTTCGGTGTAGGGACCCAGATACGCAGTATTTT	CASSCRLVRCRDPDTQYF
NA	NA	TRBV19	TRBJ1-1	TGTGCCAGTAGGTTGGGACCAACCATGAACACTGAAGCTTTCTTT	CASRLGPTMNTEAFF
NA	NA	TRBV10-2	TRBJ1-1	TGCACCAGCAGCGACTCACAGGGAAAGTTCGCTGAAGCTTTCTTT	CTSSDSQGKFAEAFF
TRBD2	few	TRBV7-6	TRBJ2-7	TGTGCCAGCAGCTTAGAAGCGGGGAGCACCTACGAGCAGTACTTC	CASSLEAGSTYEQYF
TRBD1	few	TRBV5-1	TRBJ2-5	TGCGCCAGCAGCGGGGACAGGGAAGTTCGAGAGACCCAGTACTTC	CASSGDREVRETQYF
NA	NA	TRBV19	TRBJ1-5	TGTGCCAGTAGCCAGCGGGGAAGCGGCAATCAGCCCCAGCATTTT	CASSQRGSGNQPQHF
NA	NA	TRBV7-9	TRBJ2-2	TGTGCCAGCAGCAACAAGGGGGGTTCCACCGGGGAGCTGTTTTTT	CASSNKGGSTGELFF
NA	few	TRBV6-5	TRBJ2-1	TGTGCCAGCAGTTACTCGAGAAACTACAATGAGCAGTTCTTC	CASSYSRNYNEQFF
NA	few	TRBV2	TRBJ1-2	TGTGCCAGCAGTGAAGCGCTTCGCCAGGGAGGCTATGGCTACACCTTC	CASSEALRQGGYGYTF
TRBD1	few	TRBV7-9	TRBJ1-2	TGTGCCAGCAGCTCAACATCAAGGGGGCGAGGTTATGGCTACACCTTC	CASSSTSRGRGYGYTF
NA	NA	TRBV10-3	TRBJ2-1	TGTGCCATTACCACCAGCGGCCCCTCTCGGGAGCAGTTCTTC	CAITTSGPSREQFF
NA	many	TRBV7-6	TRBJ2-1	TGTGCCAGCAGCACCTTAGCGGTGGGGAACAATGAGCAGTTCTTC	CASSTLAVGNNEQFF
NA	few	TRBV6-1	TRBJ2-1	TGTGCCAGCAGTGAATCCCTAGCCTACAATGAGCAGTTCTTC	CASSESLAYNEQFF
NA	NA	TRBV20-1	TRBJ2-5	TGCAGTGCTAACCAGGGGCAAGAGACCCAGTACTTC	CSANQGQETQYF
TRBD1	NA	TRBV20-1	TRBJ1-5	TGCAGTGCTAGGGACAGGGGGCTTGATCAGCCCCAGCATTTT	CSARDRGLDQPQHF
TRBD1	NA	TRBV5-6	TRBJ2-4	TGTGCCAGCAGCCTAGGGACAGGCCCCAAAAACATTCAGTACTTC	CASSLGTGPKNIQYF
NA	many	TRBV2	TRBJ2-3	TGTGCCAGCAGTGAAGTACGTGCAGGACTTCTCACAGATACGCAGTATTTT	CASSEVRAGLLTDTQYF
TRBD1	NA	TRBV10-3	TRBJ2-3	TGTGCCATCCAGGGGACAGATGCACGGACAGATACGCAGTATTTT	CAIQGTDARTDTQYF
NA	many	TRBV6-1	TRBJ1-1	TGTGCCAGCAGTGAGGGGGCGCACACTGAAGCTTTCTTT	CASSEGAHTEAFF
TRBD1	NA	TRBV25-1	TRBJ1-6	TGTGCCAGCAGTGACCGGGACAGAGTGAATTCACCCCTCCACTTT	CASSDRDRVNSPLHF
NA	many	TRBV12-3/TRBV12-4	TRBJ1-4	TGTGCCAGCAGTTTAGGAGAATATGAAAAACTGTTTTTT	CASSLGEYEKLFF
TRBD1	NA	TRBV12-3/TRBV12-4	TRBJ2-2	TGTGCCAGCAGACTTTGGACAGGGGGCTCCAACACCGGGGAGCTGTTTTTT	CASRLWTGGSNTGELFF
NA	few	TRBV7-9	TRBJ1-1	TGTGCCAGCAGCTTACCGGGACATACGAACACTGAAGCTTTCTTT	CASSLPGHTNTEAFF
TRBD1	NA	TRBV6-6	TRBJ1-1	TGTGCCAGCCTCCTGGGACAGGGGACTGAAGCTTTCTTT	CASLLGQGTEAFF
TRBD1	NA	TRBV7-6	TRBJ2-1	TGTGCCAGCAGCTCACCCGAACCGGGACAGGGCTACAATGAGCAGTTCTTC	CASSSPEPGQGYNEQFF
NA	NA	TRBV7-6	TRBJ2-2	TGTGCCAGCAGCAAGGACGTAGGAGGCAGTCACGGGGAGCTGTTTTTT	CASSKDVGGSHGELFF
NA	few	TRBV2	TRBJ1-5	TGTGCCAGCAGATCCTTAGGGGGGGCTATTAATCAGCCCCAGCATTTT	CASRSLGGAINQPQHF
NA	few	TRBV6-6	TRBJ1-1	TGTGCCAGCAGGGGTAGGGTTATCACTGAAGCTTTCTTT	CASRGRVITEAFF
NA	many	TRBV12-3/TRBV12-4	TRBJ1-1	TGTGCCAGCAACGAGGGGATTTCGAACACTGAAGCTTTCTTT	CASNEGISNTEAFF